The present T cell receptor beta chain was sequenced within a study of cytomegalovirus exposure and HLA in healthy donors. For the study at large: Out of about 179 million T cells, an earlier analysis found fewer than 140 million unique TCR beta sequences in total.

Findings of the study overall: Most observed TCR sequences were rare, whereas some public TCRs were detected in many donors. TRBV6-2, TRBV6-3 and some other V segments were unresolvable in 87-base-pair reads.

There are a few counts of this clone. The antigen is undetermined. The PCR used 60 Vbeta and 13 Jbeta primers. The data were produced by immunoSEQ multiplex PCR, yet TCRdb's version contains in-frame clones alone and is incomplete. Of about 180,000 clones listed, approximately 84% are singletons. Germline V gene lookup returns CDR1 SGHDT and CDR2 YYEEEE. The junction had 3 bases not matched to a gene; V was cut back by 1 base and J by 6 bases. The CDR3 covers 14 residues. Material: PBMCs. This clonotype originated in a man aged 30 to 45 in good health and CMV-seronegative. The chain couples TRBV5-6 to TRBJ1-2; TRBD1 matches 10 bases. Here the CDR3 DNA reads TGTGCCAGCAGCTTGAGGGACAGGGGTCATGGCTACACCTTC. Encoded protein: CASSLRDRGHGYTF.